This T cell receptor (beta chain) emerged from a study of cytomegalovirus exposure and HLA in healthy donors. At the level of the study: A subsequent analysis stated that the approximately 110 validation repertoires were run on the same platform as the 600 to 750 first-cohort repertoires.

Of note for this clone: The antigen remains undetermined.

Study-wide findings and caveats: High sensitivity and specificity were reportedly achieved when the classifier diagnosed cytomegalovirus status. 150 to 200 TCR beta chains were listed as cytomegalovirus-associated.

Germline V CDR1 and CDR2: GTSNPN, SVGIG (reference sequence). V lost 4 bases to trimming and J lost 8 bases, with 17 bases between them. The CDR3 runs 13 residues. Sequencing was performed with immunoSEQ multiplex PCR; in TCRdb, only in-frame clones are kept and a portion is missing. The sample includes about 220,000 clones, approximately 80% seen only once; the top ten take 11% to 15%. This sequence was found in a woman between 25 and 40 years old in good health and CMV-seropositive. Sequences were obtained from PBMCs. The V gene is TRBV30, the J gene TRBJ1-2, with D perhaps matching TRBD1 (6 bases). The DNA of the CDR3 is TGTGCCTGGATGGGGGCCGCAGGGGCCGGCTACACCTTC. Protein product: CAWMGAAGAGYTF. Drawing the rest from reference TRBV30 and TRBJ1-2, the complete variable domain is SQTIHQWPATLVQPVGSPLSLECTVEGTSNPNLYWYRQAAGRGLQLLFYSVGIGQISSEVPQNLSASRPQDRQFILSSKKLLLSDSGFYLCAWMGAAGAGYTFGSGTRLTVV.